These T cell receptor beta chains were read from a single sample in a study of cytomegalovirus exposure and HLA in healthy donors. Sequenced by immunoSEQ multiplex PCR; TCRdb stores in-frame clones only, minus some. The sample includes fewer than 250,000 clones, about four fifths seen only once; the top ten take around 9.6%. The source material was PBMCs. These receptor sequences come from a woman aged 45-60 years in good health and CMV-seropositive. Both conserved end residues are part of each CDR3. Fields, in order: CDR3 length, D gene, clone size, V gene, J gene, CDR3 DNA, CDR3 protein. A D gene is named only where the DNA matches it firmly. Clone size, where shown, is once, few, many, or a class for clones that have expanded.

>14|TRBD1|.|TRBV19|TRBJ2-7
TGTGCCAGTAGTCTTGGACAGGGTAGGTACGAGCAGTACTTC
CASSLGQGRYEQYF
>14|.|.|TRBV10-1|TRBJ2-5
TGCGCCAGCAGTGGAGAGGGCCCGACAGGGACCCAGTACTTC
CASSGEGPTGTQYF
>15|TRBD1|.|TRBV7-9|TRBJ2-7
TGTGCCAGCAGCCAGTACAGGGGCCTCGACTACGAGCAGTACTTC
CASSQYRGLDYEQYF
>14|.|.|TRBV19|TRBJ1-4
TGTGCCAGTACCCCGACAGCAACTAATGAAAAACTGTTTTTT
CASTPTATNEKLFF
>13|.|once|TRBV5-1|TRBJ1-2
TGCGCCAGCAGCTTGGCAGGGTTGAGTGGCTACACCTTC
CASSLAGLSGYTF
>18|.|.|TRBV28|TRBJ1-2
TGTGCCAGCAGTTCCCTCTACCCCAAATGGACTCGGGAGGGTGGCTACACCTTC
CASSSLYPKWTREGGYTF
>12|.|.|TRBV7-9|TRBJ1-6
TGTGCCAGCAGCTTAACTCATTCACCCCTCCACTTT
CASSLTHSPLHF
>13|.|.|TRBV29-1|TRBJ1-1
TGCAGCGTTGACGGGACACCTGGCACTGAAGCTTTCTTT
CSVDGTPGTEAFF
>16|TRBD2|.|TRBV5-1|TRBJ2-1
TGCGCCAGCAGCTTGGGGGGCGGGGGAGCTTACAATGAGCAGTTCTTC
CASSLGGGGAYNEQFF
>14|.|.|TRBV18|TRBJ2-7
TGTGCCAGCTCACACCCCGGACAGTCCTACGAGCAGTACTTC
CASSHPGQSYEQYF
>15|TRBD1|.|TRBV7-9|TRBJ1-3
TGTGCCAGCAGCTTAGACAGGGGCACTGGAAACACCATATATTTT
CASSLDRGTGNTIYF
>14|TRBD1|.|TRBV27|TRBJ2-1
TGTGCCAGCAGTTTTGGTCAGGGGGCAGGGGAGCAGTTCTTC
CASSFGQGAGEQFF
>15|TRBD1|few|TRBV6-6|TRBJ1-4
TGTGCCAGCAGTTACTCCGACAGGGTAAATGAAAAACTGTTTTTT
CASSYSDRVNEKLFF
>12|.|.|TRBV7-9|TRBJ2-7
TGTGCCAGCAGCTTACAGGGCGGCGAGCAGTACTTC
CASSLQGGEQYF
>15|.|few|TRBV7-2|TRBJ2-3
TGTGCCAGCAGCCTGAACAGGGCTAGCACAGATACGCAGTATTTT
CASSLNRASTDTQYF
>16|TRBD1|few|TRBV4-3|TRBJ1-6
TGCGCCAGCAGCCAAGAAATCCAGGGGGATAATTCACCCCTCCACTTT
CASSQEIQGDNSPLHF
>16|.|once|TRBV4-1|TRBJ2-6
TGCGCCAGCAGTCTAAGCCTCAACTCTGGGGCCAACGTCCTGACTTTC
CASSLSLNSGANVLTF
>14|.|few|TRBV25-1|TRBJ1-1
TGTGCCAGCAGTCCCAGCAGGGGGAACACTGAAGCTTTCTTT
CASSPSRGNTEAFF
>16|.|.|TRBV15|TRBJ1-2
TGTGCCACCAGCAGAGTGGGAAGTAGGGGCGCATTTGGCTACACCTTC
CATSRVGSRGAFGYTF
>15|TRBD2|.|TRBV5-1|TRBJ2-5
TGCGCCAGCAGCTTGTGGGGGGGAGAGCAAGAGACCCAGTACTTC
CASSLWGGEQETQYF
>12|.|few|TRBV5-1|TRBJ1-1
TGCGCCAGCAGCTTGTCGGACACTGAAGCTTTCTTT
CASSLSDTEAFF
>13|.|.|TRBV6-5|TRBJ1-1
TGTGCCAGCAAAAAGACAGGCTCCACTGAAGCTTTCTTT
CASKKTGSTEAFF
>17|.|once|TRBV4-1|TRBJ2-5
TGCGCCAGCAGCCAAACCAGGACAGGTGCCCGGGGGGAGACCCAGTACTTC
CASSQTRTGARGETQYF
>15|.|.|TRBV6-5|TRBJ2-3
TGTGCCAGTCCTCACATGAAGGGGAGCACAGATACGCAGTATTTT
CASPHMKGSTDTQYF
>13|TRBD2|.|TRBV7-2|TRBJ2-4
TGTGCCAGCAGGGGAGGGACCAAAAACATTCAGTACTTC
CASRGGTKNIQYF
>15|.|once|TRBV18|TRBJ2-3
TGTGCCAGCTCAACTAACCGGCCGGGAGTTGAAACGCAGTATTTT
CASSTNRPGVETQYF
>16|.|.|TRBV7-9|TRBJ1-2
TGTTCCAGCAGCCTCCCCGGGGGGGCAGGCGACTATGGCTACACCTTC
CSSSLPGGAGDYGYTF
>13|TRBD1|.|TRBV6-6|TRBJ1-5
TGTGCCAGCAGGCGGGACAGGGTGCAGCCCCAGCATTTT
CASRRDRVQPQHF
>15|.|.|TRBV30|TRBJ1-3
TGTGCCTGGAGTGCCGCGAAGTTCTCTGGAAACACCATATATTTT
CAWSAAKFSGNTIYF
>13|.|.|TRBV5-6|TRBJ2-5
TGTGCCAGCAGCTCCAGGGTACGGGAGACCCAGTACTTC
CASSSRVRETQYF
>12|TRBD1|.|TRBV30|TRBJ1-2
TGTGCCTGGCAGGGACAGTTCTATGGCTACACCTTC
CAWQGQFYGYTF
>12|.|once|TRBV2|TRBJ2-7
TGTGCCAGCAAGCGGGTACGGGACGAGCAGTACTTC
CASKRVRDEQYF
>14|TRBD1|.|TRBV27|TRBJ1-2
TGTGCCAGCAGCCGACAGGGGGCGGCCGGTGGCTACACCTTC
CASSRQGAAGGYTF
>13|.|.|TRBV5-8|TRBJ2-3
TGTGCCAGCAGCTTGGAACAGCTAGATACGCAGTATTTT
CASSLEQLDTQYF
>14|TRBD1|.|TRBV28|TRBJ2-1
TGTGCCAGCAGCCCCACAGGGGCCTACAATGAGCAGTTCTTC
CASSPTGAYNEQFF
>17|TRBD2|.|TRBV5-6|TRBJ2-5
TGTGCCAGCAGCCGACTAGCGGGGGCCGATTACCAAGAGACCCAGTACTTC
CASSRLAGADYQETQYF
>16|.|.|TRBV7-2|TRBJ2-4
TGTGCCAGCAGCTTAGTCTCACAGGGTTCGCTGAACATTCAGTACTTC
CASSLVSQGSLNIQYF
>17|TRBD1|.|TRBV28|TRBJ1-2
TGTGCCAGCAGTTTAGGGACAGGGGGCTTTAAGAACTATGGCTACACCTTC
CASSLGTGGFKNYGYTF
>15|.|.|TRBV28|TRBJ2-7
TGTGCCAGCATCGAAGGCGGGGACAGAGCCTACGAGCAGTACTTC
CASIEGGDRAYEQYF
>12|.|.|TRBV29-1|TRBJ1-1
TGCAGCGTTCTTACAGGTAACGCTGAAGCTTTCTTT
CSVLTGNAEAFF
>14|.|.|TRBV7-9|TRBJ2-7
TGTGCCAGCAGCCAATCGGGACACTCCTACGAGCAGTACTTC
CASSQSGHSYEQYF
>17|TRBD1|once|TRBV10-2|TRBJ2-2
TGCGCCAGCAGTGAGTCGAGACGGACAGGGGTTGGCGGGGAGCTGTTTTTT
CASSESRRTGVGGELFF
>16|.|.|TRBV18|TRBJ2-2
TGTGCCAGCTCACCAAGAGGGATCGCGAACACCGGGGAGCTGTTTTTT
CASSPRGIANTGELFF
>17|TRBD2|.|TRBV4-3|TRBJ2-1
TGCGCCAGCAGCGCGGGAAGCGGGGGGTCGTGGGGCAATGAGCAGTTCTTC
CASSAGSGGSWGNEQFF
>16|TRBD1|.|TRBV7-9|TRBJ1-2
TGTGCCAGCAGCTTTGGACAGGGAGATGGAGTGATAGGCTACACCTTC
CASSFGQGDGVIGYTF
>16|TRBD2|once|TRBV7-2|TRBJ2-3
TGTGCCAGCAGCTTAGTGAGCGGGGGGGCCGCAGATACGCAGTATTTT
CASSLVSGGAADTQYF
>12|.|.|TRBV18|TRBJ1-1
TGTGCCAGCTCACGGACTAACACTGAAGCTTTCTTT
CASSRTNTEAFF
>17|.|.|TRBV27|TRBJ1-6
TGTGCCAGCAGTTTTCTACCGGGGAGGGCGGGTCGTTCACCCCTCCACTTT
CASSFLPGRAGRSPLHF
>14|.|.|TRBV5-1|TRBJ1-2
TGCGCCAGCAGCTTGGGGGCCGGGGACTATGGCTACACCTTC
CASSLGAGDYGYTF
>14|TRBD1|.|TRBV6-1|TRBJ1-1
TGTGCCAGTGCTCCAGGGGGTCGGGTGGGTGAAGCTTTCTTT
CASAPGGRVGEAFF